This TCR beta chain derives from a study of T-cell reconstitution after alpha-beta-depleted transplantation in children. Study-wide results and caveats: Newly produced T cells mostly provided counts and TCRbeta diversity after one year, as hyperexpanded clones declined. Roughly two months post-transplant, alpha-beta T cells reportedly originated from several hundred graft clones that had expanded.

Preparation of the TCRbeta library was carried out with unique molecular identifiers. TCRdb called the PCR reads again in MiXCR, with one record for every CDR3 protein. The sample records fewer than 550,000 distinct CDR3 sequences, approximately 10% being singletons. This clonotype was seen a few times. Its antigen remains unidentified. The CDR3 is 16 amino acids. The germline V gene encodes CDR1 SGHTA and CDR2 FQGNSA. The V segment lost 5 bases and the J segment 5 bases; nucleotides outside the gene matches: 11. The genes are TRBV7-2 and TRBJ1-5, with TRBD1 identical over 8 bases. The starting material was PBMCs, mostly from graft donor cells, obtained 180 days after TCRalphabeta/CD19-depleted stem cell transplant. The TCR originated in a female patient aged 2 to 10 who had a stem cell transplant for aplastic anemia, so the T cells may come from the graft donor. Here the CDR3 reads CASSKGQGQVHQPQHF. In DNA form, the CDR3 reads TGTGCCAGCAGCAAAGGACAGGGTCAGGTCCATCAGCCCCAGCATTTT.